The T cell receptor (beta chain) under discussion was sequenced for a study of shared clonotypes between healthy human individuals. Overall study findings and caveats: What naive subsets generally showed was a larger estimated richness than memory subsets showed.

The germline gives CDR1 MNHEY, CDR2 SMNVEV (reference sequence). The V segment lost 5 bases and the J segment 7 bases; nucleotides outside the gene matches: 12. The CDR3 runs 16 residues. As concerns this clone: Its matching antigen is unknown.

Per the original data handling: Junction-only immunoSEQ sequences carried no quality scores, so filtering differed. Profiling relied on immunoSEQ multiplex PCR, and the TCRdb table lists in-frame clones only, not all of them. The V and J calls and clone size are taken from that table; D and trimming were inferred from the DNA. Among 980,000 or so clones, approximately 80% were seen once, and the ten largest hold roughly 1.5%. All donors were healthy HIV-negative adults lacking recent acute infections or vaccinations. Input material: memory CD4+ T cells sorted from blood. Specified subset: CD45RA-negative fraction. The chain is built from TRBV27 and TRBJ2-1; the match to TRBD2 covers 9 bases. The TCR comes from a man younger than 35 in good health. CDR3 in amino acids: CASSLLAGAGGNEQFF. CDR3 bases: TGTGCCAGCAGTCTCTTAGCGGGAGCCGGTGGGAATGAGCAGTTCTTC.